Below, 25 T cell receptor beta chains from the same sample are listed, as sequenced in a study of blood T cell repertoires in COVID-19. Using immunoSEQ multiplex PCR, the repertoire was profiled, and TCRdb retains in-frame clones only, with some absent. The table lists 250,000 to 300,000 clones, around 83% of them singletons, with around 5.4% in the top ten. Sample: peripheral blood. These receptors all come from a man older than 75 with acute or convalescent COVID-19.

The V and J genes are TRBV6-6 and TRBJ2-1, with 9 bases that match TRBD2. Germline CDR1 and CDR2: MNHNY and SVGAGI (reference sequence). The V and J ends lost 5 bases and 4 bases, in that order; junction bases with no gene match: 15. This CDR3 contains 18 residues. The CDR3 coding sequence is TGTGCCAGCAGTCTCAGCGGGCTAGCGGGATACCGTTACAATGAGCAGTTCTTC. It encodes CASSLSGLAGYRYNEQFF.

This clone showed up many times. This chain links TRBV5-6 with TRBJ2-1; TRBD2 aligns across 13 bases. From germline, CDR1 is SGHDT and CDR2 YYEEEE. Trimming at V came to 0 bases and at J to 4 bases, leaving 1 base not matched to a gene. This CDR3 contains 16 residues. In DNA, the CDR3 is TGTGCCAGCAGCTTGGGACTAGCGGGGGGTTACAATGAGCAGTTCTTC. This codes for CASSLGLAGGYNEQFF.

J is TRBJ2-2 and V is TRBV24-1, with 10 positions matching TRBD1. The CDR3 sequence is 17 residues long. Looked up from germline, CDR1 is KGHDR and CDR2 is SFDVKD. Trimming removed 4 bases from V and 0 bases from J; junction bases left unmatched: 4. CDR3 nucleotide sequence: TGTGCCACCAGTGACCCAGGACAGGGGGCGAACACCGGGGAGCTGTTTTTT. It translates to CATSDPGQGANTGELFF.

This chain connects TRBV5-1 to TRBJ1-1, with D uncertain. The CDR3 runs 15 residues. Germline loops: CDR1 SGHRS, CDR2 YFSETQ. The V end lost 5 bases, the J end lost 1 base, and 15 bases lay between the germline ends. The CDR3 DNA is TGCGCCAGCAGAGGTGCCAGCGGGAAGAACACTGAAGCTTTCTTT. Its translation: CASRGASGKNTEAFF.

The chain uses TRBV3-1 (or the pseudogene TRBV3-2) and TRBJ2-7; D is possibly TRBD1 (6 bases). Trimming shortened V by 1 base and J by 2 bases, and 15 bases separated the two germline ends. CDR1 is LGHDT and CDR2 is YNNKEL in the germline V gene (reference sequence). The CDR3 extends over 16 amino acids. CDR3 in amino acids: CASSQVFRGLTYEQYF. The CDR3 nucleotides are TGTGCCAGCAGCCAAGTGTTCAGGGGTCTTACCTACGAGCAGTACTTC.

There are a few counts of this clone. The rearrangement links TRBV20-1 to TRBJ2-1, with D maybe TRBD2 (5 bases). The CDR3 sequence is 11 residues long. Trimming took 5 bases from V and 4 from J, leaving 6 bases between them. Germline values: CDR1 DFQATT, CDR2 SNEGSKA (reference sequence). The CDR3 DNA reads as TGCAGTGCTGGGAGATACAATGAGCAGTTCTTC. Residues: CSAGRYNEQFF.

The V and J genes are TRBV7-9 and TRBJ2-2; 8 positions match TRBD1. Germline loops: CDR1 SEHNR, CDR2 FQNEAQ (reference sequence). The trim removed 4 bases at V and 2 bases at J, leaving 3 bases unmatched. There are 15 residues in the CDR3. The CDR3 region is CASSSQGGNTGELFF. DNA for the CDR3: TGTGCCAGCAGCTCACAGGGGGGTAACACCGGGGAGCTGTTTTTT.

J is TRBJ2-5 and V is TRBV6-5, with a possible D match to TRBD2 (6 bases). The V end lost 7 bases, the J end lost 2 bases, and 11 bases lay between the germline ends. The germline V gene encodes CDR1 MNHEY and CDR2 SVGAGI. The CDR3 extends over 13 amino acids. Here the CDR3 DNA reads TGTGCCAGCAAGCAAGCGGGTCAAGAGACCCAGTACTTC. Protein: CASKQAGQETQYF.

CDR3: CASSEPRDDTEAFF. In nucleotides, the CDR3 is TGTGCCAGCAGTGAACCCAGGGATGACACTGAAGCTTTCTTT. The gene calls are TRBV2 and TRBJ1-1, with TRBD1 as a possible D gene (5 bases). The CDR3 contains 14 residues. Germline V gene data show CDR1 as SNHLY and CDR2 as FYNNEI. V lost 2 bases and J 3 bases, leaving 10 bases between the germline ends.

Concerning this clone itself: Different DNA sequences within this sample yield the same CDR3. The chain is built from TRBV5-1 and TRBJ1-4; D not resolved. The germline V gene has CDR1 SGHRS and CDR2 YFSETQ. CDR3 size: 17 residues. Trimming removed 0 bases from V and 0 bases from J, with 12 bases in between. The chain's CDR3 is CASSLGSSGATNEKLFF. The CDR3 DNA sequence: TGCGCCAGCAGCTTGGGGTCCTCAGGCGCAACTAATGAAAAACTGTTTTTT.

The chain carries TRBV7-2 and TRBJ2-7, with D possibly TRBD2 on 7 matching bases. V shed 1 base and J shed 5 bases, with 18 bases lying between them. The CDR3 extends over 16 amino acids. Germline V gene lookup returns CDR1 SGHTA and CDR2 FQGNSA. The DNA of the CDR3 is TGTGCCAGCAGCTTAGGGGTCGGGGGGCGCCTCCACGAGCAGTACTTC. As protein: CASSLGVGGRLHEQYF.

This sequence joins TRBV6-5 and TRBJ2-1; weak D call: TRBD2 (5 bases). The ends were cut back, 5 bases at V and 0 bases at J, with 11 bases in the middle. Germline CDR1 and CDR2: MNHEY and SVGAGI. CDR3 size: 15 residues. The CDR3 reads CASSTGKNSYNEQFF. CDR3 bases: TGTGCCAGCAGTACGGGGAAAAACTCCTACAATGAGCAGTTCTTC.

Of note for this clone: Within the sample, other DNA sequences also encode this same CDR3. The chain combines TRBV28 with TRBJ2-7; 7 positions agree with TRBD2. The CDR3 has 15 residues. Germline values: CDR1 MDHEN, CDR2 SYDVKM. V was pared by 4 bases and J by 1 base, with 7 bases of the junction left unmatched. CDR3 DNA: TGTGCCAGCAGTTCTGGCGGGGGAGGGTCCTACGAGCAGTACTTC. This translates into CASSSGGGGSYEQYF.

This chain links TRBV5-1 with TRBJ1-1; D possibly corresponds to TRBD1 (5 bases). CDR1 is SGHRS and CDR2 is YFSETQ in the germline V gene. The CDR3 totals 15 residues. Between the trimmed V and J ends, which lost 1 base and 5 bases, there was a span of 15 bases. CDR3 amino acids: CASSLSGDVSTEAFF. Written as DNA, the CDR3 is TGCGCCAGCAGCTTGTCGGGGGACGTTAGTACTGAAGCTTTCTTT.

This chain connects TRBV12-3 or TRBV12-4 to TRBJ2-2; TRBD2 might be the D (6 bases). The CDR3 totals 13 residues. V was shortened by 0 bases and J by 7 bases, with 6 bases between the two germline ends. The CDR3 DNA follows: TGTGCCAGCAGTTTAGCGCGGGGCGGGGAGCTGTTTTTT. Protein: CASSLARGGELFF.

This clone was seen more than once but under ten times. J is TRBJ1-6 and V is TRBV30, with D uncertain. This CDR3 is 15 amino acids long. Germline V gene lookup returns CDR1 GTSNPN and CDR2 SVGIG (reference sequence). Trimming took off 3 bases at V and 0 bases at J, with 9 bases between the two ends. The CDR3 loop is CAWRIPSSYNSPLHF. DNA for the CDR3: TGTGCCTGGAGAATCCCGAGCTCCTATAATTCACCCCTCCACTTT.

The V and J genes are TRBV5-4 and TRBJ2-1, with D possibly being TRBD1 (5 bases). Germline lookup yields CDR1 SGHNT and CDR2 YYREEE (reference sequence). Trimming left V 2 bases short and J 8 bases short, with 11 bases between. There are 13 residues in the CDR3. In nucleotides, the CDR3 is TGTGCCAGCAGCTTAGGACAAGTCGATGAGCAGTTCTTC. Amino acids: CASSLGQVDEQFF.

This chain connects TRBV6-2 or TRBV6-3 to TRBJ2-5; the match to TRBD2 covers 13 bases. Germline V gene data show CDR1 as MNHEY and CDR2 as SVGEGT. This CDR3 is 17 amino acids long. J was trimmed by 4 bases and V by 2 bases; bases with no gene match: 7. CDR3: CASSYGRLAGGGETQYF. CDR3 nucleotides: TGTGCCAGCAGTTACGGGAGACTAGCGGGAGGAGGAGAGACCCAGTACTTC.

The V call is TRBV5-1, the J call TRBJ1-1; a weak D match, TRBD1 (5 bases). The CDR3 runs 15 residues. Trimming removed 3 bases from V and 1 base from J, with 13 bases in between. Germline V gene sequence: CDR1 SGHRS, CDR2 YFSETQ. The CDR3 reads CASSWAGGTNTEAFF. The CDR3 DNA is TGCGCCAGCAGCTGGGCGGGGGGAACGAACACTGAAGCTTTCTTT.

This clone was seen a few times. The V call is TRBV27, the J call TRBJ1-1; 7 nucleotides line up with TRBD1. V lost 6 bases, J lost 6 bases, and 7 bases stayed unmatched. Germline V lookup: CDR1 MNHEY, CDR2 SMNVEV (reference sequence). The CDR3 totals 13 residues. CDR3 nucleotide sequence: TGTGCCAGCAGACAGGGGCCACAAGCTGAAGCTTTCTTT. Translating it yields CASRQGPQAEAFF.

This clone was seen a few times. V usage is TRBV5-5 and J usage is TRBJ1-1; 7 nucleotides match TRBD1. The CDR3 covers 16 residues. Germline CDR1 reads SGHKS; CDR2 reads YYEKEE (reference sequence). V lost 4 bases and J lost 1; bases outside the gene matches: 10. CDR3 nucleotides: TGTGCCAGCAGCCGATATCAGGGGACAGCGAACACTGAAGCTTTCTTT. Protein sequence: CASSRYQGTANTEAFF.

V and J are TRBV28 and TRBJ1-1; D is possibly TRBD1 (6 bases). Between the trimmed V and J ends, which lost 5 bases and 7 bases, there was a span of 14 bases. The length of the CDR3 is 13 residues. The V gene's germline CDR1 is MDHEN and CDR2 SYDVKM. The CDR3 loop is CASSKIQGNEAFF. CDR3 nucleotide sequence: TGTGCCAGCAGTAAAATACAGGGTAATGAAGCTTTCTTT.

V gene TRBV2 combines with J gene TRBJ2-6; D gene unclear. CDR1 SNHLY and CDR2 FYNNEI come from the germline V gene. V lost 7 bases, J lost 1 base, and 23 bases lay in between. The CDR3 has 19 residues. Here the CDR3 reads CASTATLGTLASGANVLTF. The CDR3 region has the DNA TGTGCCAGCACCGCCACCCTAGGAACATTAGCATCTGGGGCCAACGTCCTGACTTTC.

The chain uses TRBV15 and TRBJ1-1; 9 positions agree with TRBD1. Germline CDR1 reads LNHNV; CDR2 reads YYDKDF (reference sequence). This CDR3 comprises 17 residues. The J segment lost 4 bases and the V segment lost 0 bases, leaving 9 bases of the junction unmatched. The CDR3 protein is CATSRDWVTGGITEAFF. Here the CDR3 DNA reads TGTGCCACCAGCAGAGATTGGGTGACAGGGGGGATCACTGAAGCTTTCTTT. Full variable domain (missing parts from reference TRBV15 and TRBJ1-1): DAMVIQNPRYQVTQFGKPVTLSCSQTLNHNVMYWYQQKSSQAPKLLFHYYDKDFNNEADTPDNFQSRRPNTSFCFLDIRSPGLGDTAMYLCATSRDWVTGGITEAFFGQGTRLTVV.

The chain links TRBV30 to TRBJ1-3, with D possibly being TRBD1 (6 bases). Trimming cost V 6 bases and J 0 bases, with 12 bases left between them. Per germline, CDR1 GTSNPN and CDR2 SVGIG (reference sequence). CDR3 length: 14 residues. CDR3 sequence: CACRQAVSGNTIYF. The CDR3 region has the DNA TGTGCCTGCAGACAGGCCGTCTCTGGAAACACCATATATTTT.